This T cell receptor (beta chain) was recovered during a study of technical replicates of blood from several donors. The CDR3 extends over 16 amino acids. Germline loops: CDR1 LGHNA, CDR2 YNFKEQ. V shed 6 bases, J shed 3 bases, and the junction held 13 bases outside the gene matches. Sequenced by immunoSEQ multiplex PCR; TCRdb stores in-frame clones only, minus some. The sample holds 75,000 to 95,000 clones, 95% to 97% seen once. This TCR was recovered from a human donor in good health. Sequenced input: T cells isolated from PBMCs. The chain is built from TRBV4-2 and TRBJ2-7; 8 nucleotides match TRBD2. The CDR3 DNA reads TGTGCCAGCAGTCAGGTTCCGGGACTAGAGTACTACGAGCAGTACTTC. Translation: CASSQVPGLEYYEQYF.